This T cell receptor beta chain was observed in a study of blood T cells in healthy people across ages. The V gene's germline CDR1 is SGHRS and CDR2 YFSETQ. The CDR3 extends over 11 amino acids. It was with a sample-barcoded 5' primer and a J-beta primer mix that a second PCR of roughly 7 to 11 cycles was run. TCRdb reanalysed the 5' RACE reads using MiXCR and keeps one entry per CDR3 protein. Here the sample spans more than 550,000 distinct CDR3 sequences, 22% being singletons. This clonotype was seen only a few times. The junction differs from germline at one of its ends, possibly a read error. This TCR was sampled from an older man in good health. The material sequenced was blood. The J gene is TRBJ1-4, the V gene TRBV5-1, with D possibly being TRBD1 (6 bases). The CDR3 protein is CASSNPGQPRF. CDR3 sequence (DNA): TGCGCCAGCAGCAACCCGGGACAACCACGCTTT.